The subject of this entry is one TCR beta chain. The antigen is unknown. The CDR3 covers 16 residues. Per germline, CDR1 ENHRY and CDR2 SYGVKD. J lost 5 bases, V lost 3 bases, and 6 bases had no gene match. This entry belongs to a study of response to subunit inactivated influenza vaccine. Study outcomes and limitations: New T cells are recruited in small numbers by each seasonal influenza vaccination, according to the authors' suggestion.

MiXCR was run by TCRdb on the RT-PCR reads, yielding one entry per CDR3 protein. The data show 800,000 to 1,000,000 distinct CDR3 sequences, 21% seen once. Sequenced here: PBMCs from blood, sampled roughly 5 days after vaccination. The TCR originated in a man aged 50 to 59 who received an inactivated influenza vaccine. The V call is TRBV10-3, the J call TRBJ2-5; 13 bases align to TRBD2. The CDR3 loop reads CAISDTGLAGWETQYF. CDR3 nucleotide sequence: TGTGCCATCAGTGACACGGGACTAGCGGGGTGGGAGACCCAGTACTTC.